These T cell receptor beta chains were read from a single sample in a study of blood T cell repertoires in COVID-19. Produced via immunoSEQ multiplex PCR; TCRdb's table is partial and in-frame only. The top ten hold around 5.4% of the sample, which has some 100,000 clones, roughly 92% seen once. The sequencing sample was made of peripheral blood. The receptors derive from a man between 65 and 85 years old with acute or convalescent COVID-19. The CDR3 runs from the conserved cysteine through the conserved F or W. The D gene is left open where the match is weak. Size values are once, few and many counts, or a class for expanded clones, and some rows have none.

size	V	J	D	DNA	CDR3
-	TRBV11-2	TRBJ2-5	-	TGTGCCAGCAGCTTCCCGACGTCCAGGGGATCTCAAGAGACCCAGTACTTC	CASSFPTSRGSQETQYF
few	TRBV24-1	TRBJ2-3	-	TGTGCCACCAGTGATTCCACGTCTCACGGGGTCGTTGGAGGGGATACGCAGTATTTT	CATSDSTSHGVVGGDTQYF
-	TRBV6-2/TRBV6-3	TRBJ2-7	TRBD2	TGTGCCAGCAGTCTCCCCCCTAGCGGGGTACACGAGCAGTACTTC	CASSLPPSGVHEQYF
-	TRBV4-2	TRBJ2-3	TRBD2	TGTGCCAGCCTAGGCGGGGGGGCCAGAGATACGCAGTATTTT	CASLGGGARDTQYF
-	TRBV6-6	TRBJ1-3	-	TGTGCCAGTCAAACAGGGTCCGGAAACACCATATATTTT	CASQTGSGNTIYF
-	TRBV6-4	TRBJ1-5	-	TGTGCCAGCCCAAACAAGCGGGGGTCTAATCAGCCCCAGCATTTT	CASPNKRGSNQPQHF
-	TRBV12-3/TRBV12-4	TRBJ1-5	-	TGTGCCAGCAGTTCTATCAATCAGCCCCAGCATTTT	CASSSINQPQHF
-	TRBV18	TRBJ1-4	TRBD1	TGTGCCAGCTCACCCGGACAGGGGAATGAAAAACTGTTTTTT	CASSPGQGNEKLFF
-	TRBV28	TRBJ1-5	TRBD1	TGTGCCAGCAGTTCTGGGGCTACAGGGGAGGGCAATCAGCCCCAGCATTTT	CASSSGATGEGNQPQHF
once	TRBV9	TRBJ2-1	-	TGTGCCAGCAGCGTAGGAGGGAGCGGGTTACGATACAATGAGCAGTTCTTC	CASSVGGSGLRYNEQFF
-	TRBV6-5	TRBJ1-4	-	TGTGCCAGCAGATCCGACAGGAGAACTAATGAAAAACTGTTTTTT	CASRSDRRTNEKLFF
-	TRBV5-5	TRBJ2-3	-	TGTGCCGCGGCGGCTGGAGGAGGTTTAGATACGCAGTATTTT	CAAAAGGGLDTQYF
-	TRBV5-1	TRBJ1-6	-	TGCGCCAGCAGCTTGGACCGGCGGAATTCACCCCTCCACTTT	CASSLDRRNSPLHF
-	TRBV19	TRBJ1-6	TRBD1	TGTGCCAGTAGTATTAGCCTGACAGGGCGTTCACCCCTCCACTTT	CASSISLTGRSPLHF
-	TRBV27	TRBJ2-1	TRBD2	TGTGCCAGCAGCCCGCGGGAGTTAGGAAACAATGAGCAGTTCTTC	CASSPRELGNNEQFF
-	TRBV19	TRBJ1-2	-	TGTGCCAGTAGTCCGTCAGCGGGGGCCGGTGGCTACACCTTC	CASSPSAGAGGYTF
-	TRBV6-5	TRBJ2-5	-	TGTGCCAGCAGCCGTGTCGTGGGTAGCGAGACCCAGTACTTC	CASSRVVGSETQYF
-	TRBV7-9	TRBJ2-3	TRBD2	TGTGCCAGCAGCTTGGGACTAGCGGGAGCTGGGGATACGCAGTATTTT	CASSLGLAGAGDTQYF
-	TRBV5-6	TRBJ2-5	-	TGTGCCAGCAGCCGGGGACTTCAAGAGACCCAGTACTTC	CASSRGLQETQYF
-	TRBV4-1	TRBJ1-1	-	TGCGCCAGCAGCCAAGAGGGGACATACACTGAAGCTTTCTTT	CASSQEGTYTEAFF
once	TRBV6-5	TRBJ1-4	TRBD1	TGTGCCAGTATGACAGGGAATACTAATGAAAAACTGTTTTTT	CASMTGNTNEKLFF
-	TRBV6-5	TRBJ1-5	TRBD1	TGTGCCAGCGGGACAGCGAATCAGCCCCAGCATTTT	CASGTANQPQHF